These 32 T cell receptor beta chains came from one sample sequenced in a study of PD-1 blockade in classical Hodgkin lymphoma. Profiled with immunoSEQ multiplex PCR; TCRdb holds only in-frame clones, not every one. This table holds about 42,000 clones, 60% to 85% found once. Relapse after autologous stem cell transplantation occurred in every patient, and brentuximab vedotin exposure varied. Specimen: peripheral blood mononuclear cells (PBMCs), collected at baseline. Every receptor here comes from a human donor with classical Hodgkin lymphoma.

This chain joins TRBV28 and TRBJ1-4; 9 bases fit TRBD1. The CDR3 consists of 17 residues. V was pared by 6 bases and J by 7 bases, with 15 bases of the junction left unmatched. CDR1 is MDHEN, CDR2 SYDVKM, per germline. CDR3 loop: CASSPGQGSSYREKLFF. The CDR3 DNA sequence: TGTGCCAGCAGCCCGGGACAGGGCTCTTCTTATCGTGAAAAACTGTTTTTT.

This clone was detected many times. J is TRBJ1-2 and V is TRBV2; perhaps TRBD1 as D (5 bases). Germline CDR1 reads SNHLY; CDR2 reads FYNNEI. The V end was cut by 10 bases, the J end by 5 bases, with 11 bases between. There are 11 residues in the CDR3. DNA for the CDR3: TGTGCCATCCGGGACGAATATGGCTACACCTTC. It specifies CAIRDEYGYTF.

This clone was seen a few times. The gene calls are TRBV7-9 and TRBJ2-5; D tentatively reads TRBD1 or TRBD2 (5 bases each). The CDR3 consists of 14 residues. Looked up from germline, CDR1 is SEHNR and CDR2 is FQNEAQ (reference sequence). V gave up 8 bases and J gave up 0 bases, with 13 bases separating them. The chain's CDR3 is CASGGPEYQETQYF. Written as DNA, the CDR3 is TGTGCCAGCGGGGGACCGGAGTACCAAGAGACCCAGTACTTC.

This chain links TRBV7-7 with TRBJ2-5; no clear D gene. The CDR3 loop spans 13 amino acids. With 1 base removed from V and 8 bases from J, the gap between germline ends came to 11 bases. Germline CDR1 reads SSHAT; CDR2 reads FNYEAQ (reference sequence). The CDR3 here is CASSLGTRDTQYF. CDR3 DNA sequence: TGTGCCAGCAGCTTAGGGACCCGCGATACCCAGTACTTC.

The chain links TRBV29-1 to TRBJ2-7, with TRBD1 identical over 8 bases. V lost 3 bases to trimming and J lost 5 bases; unmatched junction nucleotides: 6. The V gene's germline CDR1 is SQVTM and CDR2 ANQGSEA. CDR3 length: 13 amino acids. CDR3 region: CSVDRGRTDEQYF. CDR3 nucleotides: TGCAGCGTTGACAGGGGGCGAACGGACGAGCAGTACTTC.

This clone was seen a single time. This chain uses TRBV7-8 with TRBJ2-5; D call uncertain. The DNA end lines up better with TRBJ2-7; the J call may be wrong. CDR1 is SGHVS, CDR2 FQNEAQ, per germline. The CDR3 runs to 12 residues. Here the CDR3 DNA reads TGTGCCAGCAGCCTACCCTCCTACGAGCAGTACTTC. Protein: CASSLPSYEQYF.

The genes are TRBV21-1 and TRBJ1-5. TRBV21-1 is termed a pseudogene. This CDR3 is 17 amino acids long. CDR3 loop: CASSKIIRTHRGQPQHF. For the CDR3, the DNA is TGTGCCAGCAGCAAAATCATTCGGACCCACAGAGGTCAGCCCCAGCATTTT.

The rearrangement uses TRBV7-6 and TRBJ2-6, with TRBD1 identical over 7 bases. The CDR3 sequence is 17 residues long. Germline V gene data show CDR1 as SGHVS and CDR2 as FNYEAQ. V lost 0 bases and J lost 0; bases outside the gene matches: 2. The CDR3 coding sequence is TGTGCCAGCAGCTTAGCGACAGGGCTCTCTGGGGCCAACGTCCTGACTTTC. Translating it yields CASSLATGLSGANVLTF.

The chain joins TRBV14 to TRBJ1-4; D is unresolved. Trimming removed 4 bases from V and 13 bases from J, with 16 bases in between. The CDR3 is 13 residues long. Germline CDR1 reads SGHDN; CDR2 reads FVKESK. The CDR3 protein is CASSPRPREGLFF. Here the CDR3 DNA reads TGTGCCAGCAGCCCGAGGCCGAGGGAAGGACTGTTTTTT.

In this sample, this clone turned up a few times. Written as DNA, the CDR3 is TGTGCCAGTAGTCATTTGGGACTAGCGATGACAGATACGCAGTATTTT. Translated, it gives CASSHLGLAMTDTQYF. The chain combines TRBV19 with TRBJ2-3, with 10 bases aligning to TRBD2. CDR1 is LNHDA, CDR2 SQIVND, per germline (reference sequence). The CDR3 is 16 amino acids. V gave up 5 bases and J gave up 3 bases; unmatched junction bases: 8.

This clone was counted between two and nine times. This chain links TRBV5-4 with TRBJ2-3; the match to TRBD1 covers 8 bases. This CDR3 has 15 amino acids. V dropped 2 bases and J dropped 1; count of bases not matched to a gene: 3. Per the germline V gene, CDR1 is SGHNT and CDR2 is YYREEE (reference sequence). This chain's CDR3 is CASSFPGQGTDTQYF. CDR3 nucleotide sequence: TGTGCCAGCAGCTTCCCGGGACAGGGCACAGATACGCAGTATTTT.

This chain joins TRBV19 and TRBJ1-3; D uncertain. V shed 5 bases and J shed 0 bases, with 5 bases lying between them. Germline CDR1 reads LNHDA; CDR2 reads SQIVND (reference sequence). This CDR3 spans 13 amino acids. Here the CDR3 DNA reads TGTGCCAGTAGTCGGGCCTCTGGAAACACCATATATTTT. Its translation is CASSRASGNTIYF.

This chain connects TRBV10-3 to TRBJ1-2; D unclear. This CDR3 is 16 amino acids long. V was cut by 0 bases and J by 1 base, with 12 bases left in between. Germline CDR1 ENHRY, CDR2 SYGVKD. CDR3 amino acids: CAISESMSQDNYGYTF. Here the CDR3 DNA reads TGTGCCATCAGTGAGTCGATGAGCCAGGATAACTATGGCTACACCTTC.

The genes are TRBV7-9 and TRBJ2-7; a possible D gene is TRBD2 (6 bases). Germline V gives CDR1 SEHNR, CDR2 FQNEAQ (reference sequence). The CDR3 extends over 16 amino acids. V was trimmed by 4 bases and J by 0 bases, leaving 16 bases between them. The CDR3 DNA is TGTGCCAGCAGCTCATTGGGACTTCAGAGCTCCTACGAGCAGTACTTC. Translated, it gives CASSSLGLQSSYEQYF. Drawing the rest from reference TRBV7-9 and TRBJ2-7, the complete variable domain is DTGVSQNPRHKITKRGQNVTFRCDPISEHNRLYWYRQTLGQGPEFLTYFQNEAQLEKSRLLSDRFSAERPKGSFSTLEIQRTEQGDSAMYLCASSSLGLQSSYEQYFGPGTRLTVT.

The J gene is TRBJ2-2, the V gene TRBV25-1; D is ambiguous. The length of the CDR3 is 12 residues. V was trimmed by 6 bases and J by 7 bases, leaving 9 bases between them. CDR1 MGHDK and CDR2 SYGVNS come from the germline V gene. CDR3 amino acids: CASSGRRGELFF. CDR3 nucleotides: TGTGCCAGCAGCGGACGCCGCGGGGAGCTGTTTTTT. Full variable domain (outside the CDR3, taken from reference TRBV25-1 and TRBJ2-2): EADIYQTPRYLVIGTGKKITLECSQTMGHDKMYWYQQDPGMELHLIHYSYGVNSTEKGDLSSESTVSRIRTEHFPLTLESARPSHTSQYLCASSGRRGELFFGEGSRLTVL.

The J gene is TRBJ2-3, the V gene TRBV5-1, with no clear D. Trimming cost V 4 bases and J 6 bases, with 18 bases left between them. Germline loops: CDR1 SGHRS, CDR2 YFSETQ. The CDR3 is 15 amino acids. The CDR3 DNA is TGCGCCAGCAGCCCGCCTAGGTCGACCAAGGATACGCAGTATTTT. Its translation is CASSPPRSTKDTQYF.

The chain recombines TRBV29-1 with TRBJ1-1; 7 positions agree with TRBD1. The germline V gene encodes CDR1 SQVTM and CDR2 ANQGSEA. The CDR3 extends over 16 amino acids. V gave up 6 bases and J gave up 3 bases; unmatched junction bases: 16. CDR3 DNA: TGCAGCGTGGACCCTGGGGACAGCTGGTTTTACACTGAAGCTTTCTTT. The encoded protein is CSVDPGDSWFYTEAFF.

As for this clone: Compared with germline, one end of the junction differs, possibly owing to a read error. The V and J genes are TRBV4-2 and TRBJ2-1; TRBD2 matches 12 bases. CDR3 length: 19 amino acids. Germline V lookup: CDR1 LGHNA, CDR2 YNFKEQ. The CDR3 nucleotides are TGTGCCAGCAGGCAAGGGGGTCTCGAAGGACTAGCGGGAATGGGTGAGCAGTTCTTC. This gives the protein CASRQGGLEGLAGMGEQFF.

The J gene is TRBJ2-4, the V gene TRBV28, with TRBD2 matching 9 bases. Per the germline V gene, CDR1 is MDHEN and CDR2 is SYDVKM. This CDR3 has 19 residues. Trimming cost V 1 base and J 1 base; bases outside gene matches: 11. This chain's CDR3 is CASSLSRHVAGVAKNIQYF. Written as DNA, the CDR3 is TGTGCCAGCAGTTTATCCCGACACGTAGCGGGAGTGGCCAAAAACATTCAGTACTTC.

The rearrangement joins TRBV29-1 to TRBJ1-1, with D possibly TRBD1 on 5 matching bases. Germline CDR1 is SQVTM and CDR2 is ANQGSEA. V was clipped by 0 bases and J by 4 bases, with 12 bases between them. CDR3 size: 14 residues. CDR3 residues: CSVEELGGGTEAFF. The CDR3 DNA reads TGCAGCGTTGAAGAGCTGGGCGGGGGCACTGAAGCTTTCTTT.

To note about this clone: This sequence may be a read error, since a much larger clone differs from it by one base. V is TRBV4-3 and J is TRBJ1-1, with D uncertain. Between the trimmed V and J ends, which lost 0 bases and 3 bases, there was a span of 5 bases. Germline V lookup: CDR1 LGHNA, CDR2 YSLEER. This CDR3 is 13 amino acids long. This CDR3 is CASSQDMDTEAFF. CDR3 bases: TGCGCCAGCAGCCAAGATATGGACACTGAAGCTTTCTTT.

The chain recombines TRBV5-6 with TRBJ1-6; D unresolved. Trimming removed 4 bases from V and 5 bases from J, with 13 bases in between. The germline V gene has CDR1 SGHDT and CDR2 YYEEEE. This CDR3 contains 15 residues. DNA for the CDR3: TGTGCCAGCAGCCGCCCAGCAAAAGATAATTCACCCCTCCACTTT. Its protein is CASSRPAKDNSPLHF.

The rearrangement links TRBV7-2 to TRBJ1-1; 7 bases match TRBD1. Germline V gives CDR1 SGHTA, CDR2 FQGNSA. This CDR3 spans 15 amino acids. J gave up 6 bases and V 5 bases, and 12 bases lay outside the gene matches. The CDR3 coding sequence is TGTGCCAGCAGCCTCATAGACAGGGTTAGAGCTGAAGCTTTCTTT. Protein sequence: CASSLIDRVRAEAFF.

The chain employs TRBV6-5 and TRBJ1-2, with D hard to call. V was cut by 3 bases and J by 0 bases, with 14 bases left in between. Looked up from germline, CDR1 is MNHEY and CDR2 is SVGAGI. This CDR3 spans 16 amino acids. The CDR3 loop is CASSYFSGDSNYGYTF. Here the CDR3 DNA reads TGTGCCAGCAGTTATTTTAGTGGAGATTCTAACTATGGCTACACCTTC.

This clone was counted between two and nine times. The rearrangement links TRBV18 to TRBJ2-5, with a tentative D call TRBD1 (7 bases). V lost 3 bases and J lost 2, with 13 bases in between. CDR1 and CDR2 (germline): KGHSH, LQKENI. CDR3 length: 15 residues. The CDR3 is CASSPRDRSQETQYF. The CDR3 bases are TGTGCCAGCTCACCGCGGGACAGATCTCAAGAGACCCAGTACTTC.

The chain carries TRBV5-6 and TRBJ1-1, with D possibly TRBD1 on 5 matching bases. This CDR3 spans 15 amino acids. CDR1 is SGHDT and CDR2 is YYEEEE in the germline V gene. The ends were cut back, 1 base at V and 0 bases at J, with 10 bases in the middle. As DNA, the CDR3 is TGTGCCAGCAGCTTGAGGGGACTGATGAACACTGAAGCTTTCTTT. Encoded protein: CASSLRGLMNTEAFF.

The chain joins TRBV5-4 to TRBJ2-3, with 8 nucleotides matching TRBD1. Germline loops: CDR1 SGHNT, CDR2 YYREEE (reference sequence). J gave up 5 bases and V 0 bases, and 5 bases lay outside the gene matches. The CDR3 covers 15 residues. For the CDR3, the DNA is TGTGCCAGCAGCTTGGGTCAGGGGGCGGAAGATACGCAGTATTTT. The encoded protein is CASSLGQGAEDTQYF.

The chain employs TRBV5-4 and TRBJ2-5; D ambiguous. The CDR3 extends over 16 amino acids. Germline lookup yields CDR1 SGHNT and CDR2 YYREEE (reference sequence). Trimming cost V 0 bases and J 2 bases, with 14 bases left between them. CDR3 loop: CASSLGERLPQETQYF. The CDR3 DNA reads as TGTGCCAGCAGCTTGGGGGAAAGACTGCCGCAAGAGACCCAGTACTTC.

The chain carries TRBV4-3 and TRBJ1-1, with 7 bases identical to TRBD1. CDR3 length: 18 residues. The germline gives CDR1 LGHNA, CDR2 YSLEER. V gave up 4 bases and J gave up 1 base; unmatched junction bases: 15. The CDR3 sequence: CASSPSLDRVGKNTEAFF. CDR3 bases: TGCGCCAGCAGCCCATCCCTCGACAGGGTAGGGAAGAACACTGAAGCTTTCTTT.

This clone appeared a few times. Other DNA sequences in the same sample also yield this CDR3. The V call is TRBV19, the J call TRBJ1-5; the match to TRBD1 covers 7 bases. Germline CDR1 reads LNHDA; CDR2 reads SQIVND (reference sequence). V dropped 1 base and J dropped 2; count of bases not matched to a gene: 2. This CDR3 is built from 15 residues. The CDR3 region is CASSIGTGGNQPQHF. In DNA, the CDR3 is TGTGCCAGTAGTATAGGGACAGGAGGCAATCAGCCCCAGCATTTT.

This clone was detected only a few times. The rearrangement links TRBV4-3 to TRBJ1-1, with unresolved D. Germline V gene data show CDR1 as LGHNA and CDR2 as YSLEER. Trimming shortened V by 0 bases and J by 4 bases, and 6 bases separated the two germline ends. The CDR3 totals 13 residues. The CDR3 loop is CASSQDMATEAFF. As DNA, the CDR3 is TGCGCCAGCAGCCAAGATATGGCCACTGAAGCTTTCTTT.

As DNA, the CDR3 is TGTGCCAGCAGCGGTACAGGGGTGGACACTGAAGCTTTCTTT. This encodes CASSGTGVDTEAFF. This chain connects TRBV7-3 to TRBJ1-1, with 7 bases fitting TRBD1. The CDR3 is 14 residues long. After removal of 5 bases from V and 3 bases from J, the junction contained 6 bases not matched to a gene. Per the germline V gene, CDR1 is SGHTA and CDR2 is FQGTGA.